Listed below are T cell receptor beta chains from one sample, sequenced in a study of T-cell memory formation after mild COVID-19. TCRdb re-called the 5' RACE reads through MiXCR, storing one row per CDR3 protein. The table has 300,000 to 350,000 distinct CDR3 sequences, roughly a fifth seen once. The specimen was PBMCs or a T cell subset sorted from them (not recorded which). The source is a young man who had mild COVID-19 (a few samples of this study predate the infection). Cell type and time point are not known. CDR3s include the opening cysteine and the closing phenylalanine or tryptophan. The D gene is left open where the match is weak. Size values are once, few and many counts, or a class for expanded clones, and some rows have none.

J gene | clone size | D gene | V gene | CDR3 protein | CDR3 DNA
TRBJ1-1 | . | . | TRBV28 | CASSFSGTSNTEAFF | TGTGCCAGCAGTTTCTCCGGGACCTCCAACACTGAAGCTTTCTTT
TRBJ2-2 | once | . | TRBV5-1 | CASSLTGRGGELFF | TGCGCCAGCAGCTTGACGGGAAGGGGCGGGGAGCTGTTTTTT
TRBJ1-4 | . | . | TRBV7-9 | CASSFSPNEKLFF | TGTGCCAGCAGCTTTTCGCCTAATGAAAAACTGTTTTTT
TRBJ1-6 | few | TRBD1 | TRBV15 | CATSYRDRYNSPLHF | TGTGCCACCAGCTACCGGGACAGATATAATTCACCCCTCCACTTT
TRBJ1-1 | few | . | TRBV2 | CASMRTEAFF | TGTGCCAGCATGCGGACTGAAGCTTTCTTT
TRBJ1-2 | few | TRBD1 | TRBV5-1 | CASSYDTGTGDYGYTF | TGCGCCAGCAGCTACGATACCGGGACAGGGGACTATGGCTACACCTTC
TRBJ1-1 | few | TRBD1 | TRBV5-1 | CASSFSGTGLKTVKAFF | TGCGCCAGCAGCTTTTCCGGGACAGGCCTTAAGACCGTGAAAGCTTTCTTT
TRBJ1-5 | . | . | TRBV28 | CASKAGWNQPQHF | TGTGCCAGCAAGGCGGGTTGGAATCAGCCCCAGCATTTT
TRBJ1-5 | . | . | TRBV6-2/TRBV6-3 | CASSYAGLGGQPQHF | TGTGCCAGCAGTTACGCTGGGCTGGGGGGTCAGCCCCAGCATTTT
TRBJ2-3 | . | . | TRBV7-8 | CASSSTRTGRADTQYF | TGTGCCAGCAGCTCCACCCGGACAGGGAGGGCAGATACGCAGTATTTT
TRBJ2-5 | . | . | TRBV30 | CAWSVGPPVQETQYF | TGTGCCTGGAGTGTAGGTCCCCCCGTTCAAGAGACCCAGTACTTC
TRBJ1-4 | . | TRBD1 | TRBV20-1 | CSAQISGTQGEKLFF | TGCAGTGCGCAAATCTCCGGGACACAGGGGGAAAAACTGTTTTTT
TRBJ1-3 | . | . | TRBV10-3 | CAIRDKGYTIYF | TGTGCCATCAGGGACAAGGGATACACCATATATTTT
TRBJ2-5 | . | . | TRBV28 | CASSSRDGQETQYF | TGTGCCAGCAGTTCCAGGGACGGACAAGAGACCCAGTACTTC
TRBJ2-2 | . | TRBD1 | TRBV9 | CASRSGGETGELFF | TGTGCCAGCAGGTCAGGGGGCGAGACCGGGGAGCTGTTTTTT
TRBJ1-4 | few | . | TRBV28 | CASSLEPNEKLFF | TGTGCCAGCAGTTTAGAGCCCAATGAAAAACTGTTTTTT
TRBJ1-1 | few | . | TRBV5-5 | CASSSPIEPEAFF | TGTGCCAGCAGCTCCCCTATAGAGCCTGAAGCTTTCTTT
TRBJ2-3 | many | . | TRBV7-2 | CASSREGRGGTPATDTQYF | TGTGCCAGCAGCCGAGAGGGGAGGGGGGGCACCCCAGCGACAGATACGCAGTATTTT
TRBJ1-1 | . | . | TRBV28 | CASSYLLGGQEAFF | TGTGCCAGCAGTTACCTCCTCGGAGGACAGGAAGCTTTCTTT
TRBJ2-7 | . | TRBD1 | TRBV6-5 | CASSYSTRGLYEQYF | TGTGCCAGCAGTTACTCGACCAGGGGGTTATACGAGCAGTACTTC
TRBJ2-7 | few | . | TRBV6-2/TRBV6-3 | CASEDSHSYEQYF | TGTGCCAGCGAGGACAGCCACTCCTACGAGCAGTACTTC
TRBJ1-2 | . | . | TRBV11-2 | CASSPIRGPGYGYTF | TGTGCCAGCAGCCCAATACGGGGGCCAGGTTATGGCTACACCTTC
TRBJ1-1 | once | . | TRBV27 | CASSFSPGGDTEAFF | TGTGCCAGCAGTTTTTCCCCCGGAGGGGACACTGAAGCTTTCTTT
TRBJ2-2 | . | . | TRBV4-3 | CASSQETAGELFF | TGCGCCAGCAGCCAAGAGACCGCCGGGGAGCTGTTTTTT
TRBJ1-2 | . | TRBD1 | TRBV6-6 | CARRQGEEYGYTF | TGTGCCAGGAGACAGGGGGAGGAATATGGCTACACCTTC
TRBJ2-1 | . | TRBD2 | TRBV5-1 | CASSSGLAVGNEQFF | TGCGCCAGCAGCTCGGGACTAGCGGTTGGGAATGAGCAGTTCTTC
TRBJ2-3 | few | TRBD2 | TRBV6-5 | CASSYDLGTSVTDTQYF | TGTGCCAGCAGTTATGACCTCGGGACTAGCGTAACAGATACGCAGTATTTT
TRBJ1-5 | . | . | TRBV15 | CATSRSRDSNQPQHF | TGTGCCACCAGCAGAAGCAGGGATAGCAATCAGCCCCAGCATTTT
TRBJ1-4 | . | . | TRBV5-1 | CASSLGAAFNEKLFF | TGCGCCAGCAGCTTGGGGGCAGCCTTTAATGAAAAACTGTTTTTT
TRBJ2-3 | few | . | TRBV9 | CASSVGEGRTDTQYF | TGTGCCAGCAGCGTAGGTGAAGGCCGGACAGATACGCAGTATTTT
TRBJ1-3 | . | . | TRBV14 | CASSHKPRGFGSGNTIYF | TGTGCCAGCAGCCACAAACCAAGGGGGTTCGGCTCTGGAAACACCATATATTTT
TRBJ2-7 | many | TRBD1 | TRBV29-1 | CSVTGANAYEQYF | TGCAGCGTCACAGGGGCCAATGCCTACGAGCAGTACTTC
TRBJ2-1 | . | TRBD1 | TRBV10-3 | CAISDIGAGGSSYNEQFF | TGTGCCATCAGTGATATCGGGGCAGGGGGCAGCTCCTACAATGAGCAGTTCTTC
TRBJ2-3 | . | . | TRBV5-6 | CASSYRQVTDTQYF | TGTGCCAGCAGCTACCGACAGGTGACAGATACGCAGTATTTT
TRBJ2-3 | . | TRBD2 | TRBV27 | CASSLPAGGRGTDTQYF | TGTGCCAGCAGTTTACCAGCGGGGGGCAGGGGTACAGATACGCAGTATTTT
TRBJ1-1 | . | TRBD1 | TRBV20-1 | CSAREVDRGNTEAFF | TGCAGTGCTAGAGAAGTCGACAGGGGGAACACTGAAGCTTTCTTT
TRBJ2-1 | . | TRBD1 | TRBV4-1 | CASSQEGGTGNEQFF | TGCGCCAGCAGCCAAGAGGGCGGGACAGGGAATGAGCAGTTCTTC
TRBJ1-1 | few | . | TRBV19 | CASRSGNTEAFF | TGTGCCAGTCGGTCGGGTAACACTGAAGCTTTCTTT
TRBJ2-2 | few | . | TRBV9 | CASSPVGTGELFF | TGTGCCAGCTCACCGGTGGGTACCGGGGAGCTGTTTTTT
TRBJ1-6 | few | . | TRBV3-1 | CASSPRRKEANSPLHF | TGTGCCAGCAGCCCCCGGAGGAAAGAAGCAAATTCACCCCTCCACTTT
TRBJ2-3 | few | . | TRBV7-3 | CASSLRPRGTDTQYF | TGTGCCAGCAGCTTAAGGCCCCGGGGAACAGATACGCAGTATTTT